The 7 T cell receptor beta chains in this list originate from one sample, sequenced in a study of blood T cell repertoires in COVID-19. Generated by immunoSEQ multiplex PCR, the TCRdb table keeps only in-frame clones and is missing some. The data contain under 500,000 clones, roughly 89% of them singletons. Sequencing was done on a sample of peripheral blood. The receptors derive from a woman aged 25 to 39 with acute or convalescent COVID-19.

The chain combines TRBV9 with TRBJ2-5; 7 bases line up with TRBD2. The ends lost 2 bases at V and 1 base at J; junction bases unmatched: 8. Germline lookup yields CDR1 SGDLS and CDR2 YYNGEE. The CDR3 is 16 residues long. CDR3 region: CASSVGGAGPQETQYF. In DNA, the CDR3 is TGTGCCAGCAGCGTGGGCGGAGCGGGGCCCCAAGAGACCCAGTACTTC.

V usage is TRBV7-6 and J usage is TRBJ2-3; the match to TRBD2 covers 9 bases. The germline CDR1 and CDR2 sequences are SGHVS and FNYEAQ. CDR3 length: 16 amino acids. V trimming: 1 base; J trimming: 3 bases; junction bases outside the gene matches: 5. CDR3 region: CASSLVAGGRTDTQYF. In DNA, the CDR3 is TGTGCCAGCAGCTTAGTTGCGGGGGGGCGGACAGATACGCAGTATTTT.

The rearrangement joins TRBV7-2 to TRBJ2-1, with TRBD2 matching over 9 bases. In germline, CDR1 is SGHTA, CDR2 FQGNSA. Trimming took 4 bases from V and 0 from J; bases not matched to a gene: 7. This CDR3 comprises 17 residues. The CDR3 sequence: CASSSPSRGGSYNEQFF. In DNA form, the CDR3 reads TGTGCCAGCAGCTCCCCCTCGCGGGGGGGCTCCTACAATGAGCAGTTCTTC.

This clone was counted only a few times. The J gene is TRBJ1-1, the V gene TRBV24-1, with 8 positions matching TRBD1. Germline loops: CDR1 KGHDR, CDR2 SFDVKD. The CDR3 has 14 residues. Losses at the gene ends were 7 bases for V and 1 base for J; bases not matched to a gene: 4. The CDR3 DNA is TGTGCCACCAGGGCAGGGGGCGGGAACACTGAAGCTTTCTTT. Translated, it gives CATRAGGGNTEAFF.

The chain has TRBV5-1 and TRBJ1-1; D may be TRBD1 (6 bases). V lost 1 base to trimming and J lost 7 bases, with 23 bases between them. The CDR3 contains 17 residues. From germline, CDR1 is SGHRS and CDR2 YFSETQ. The CDR3 DNA follows: TGCGCCAGCAGCTTGTCTGACCGGGACACTTCCCAACTTGAAGCTTTCTTT. It codes for CASSLSDRDTSQLEAFF.

This chain uses TRBV15 with TRBJ2-1, with 9 nucleotides matching TRBD1. Trimming cost V 4 bases and J 3 bases; bases outside gene matches: 7. The germline CDR1 and CDR2 sequences are LNHNV and YYDKDF (reference sequence). This CDR3 is 16 amino acids long. CDR3 residues: CATSIVTGGSYNEQFF. CDR3 coding DNA: TGTGCCACCAGCATCGTCACAGGGGGCAGCTACAATGAGCAGTTCTTC.

This chain joins TRBV24-1 and TRBJ2-2; the match to TRBD1 covers 9 bases. CDR1 and CDR2 (germline): KGHDR, SFDVKD. The trim removed 8 bases at V and 6 bases at J, leaving 6 bases unmatched. The CDR3 totals 14 residues. CDR3 region: CATIGQGFPGELFF. CDR3 bases: TGTGCCACCATTGGACAGGGGTTTCCCGGGGAGCTGTTTTTT.